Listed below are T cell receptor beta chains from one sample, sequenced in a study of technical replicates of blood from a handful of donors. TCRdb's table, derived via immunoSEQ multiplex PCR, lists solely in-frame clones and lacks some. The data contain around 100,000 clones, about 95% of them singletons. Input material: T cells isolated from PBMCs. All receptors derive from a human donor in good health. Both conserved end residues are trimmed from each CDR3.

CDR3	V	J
ASSLGQRASYEQY	TRBV11-2	TRBJ2-7
ASSLALSTDTQY	TRBV11-3	TRBJ2-3
ASSPGVATDTQY	TRBV7-3	TRBJ2-3
ASSWTGGSGELF	TRBV5-4	TRBJ2-2
ASSFDPEQGGEKLF	TRBV5-5	TRBJ1-4
ASSYIYSGANVLT	TRBV7-9	TRBJ2-6
ASSPPSRAGNTIY	TRBV25-1	TRBJ1-3
SVLIQTEAF	TRBV20-1	TRBJ1-1
ASSLPGANTEAF	TRBV27	TRBJ1-1
AISDPDRGGRARSDTQY	TRBV10-3	TRBJ2-3
LGFDYGYT	TRBV30	TRBJ1-2
ASSHQGGLGYT	TRBV5-6	TRBJ1-2
ASSWELAGVGDTQY	TRBV7-9	TRBJ2-3
ASSLARGEETQY	TRBV5-1	TRBJ2-5
AWSLLSGTYNEQF	TRBV30	TRBJ2-1
ASSAQDNQPQH	TRBV2	TRBJ1-5
ASSHETSGNYEQY	TRBV6-5	TRBJ2-7
ASSLAGGNQPQH	TRBV5-5	TRBJ1-5
ASSTQGDPFYGYT	TRBV19	TRBJ1-2
AIKTSGRMDEQF	TRBV11-3	TRBJ2-1
SVGIPGQNTEAF	TRBV29-1	TRBJ1-1
ASSVDPSGSSYEQY	TRBV9	TRBJ2-7
ASSTPLTSGRASEQF	TRBV19	TRBJ2-1
ASSVFGVEETQY	TRBV9	TRBJ2-5
ASSGKERSYYNEQF	TRBV9	TRBJ2-1
ASRAGAQPQH	TRBV6-1	TRBJ1-5
ASSADSEAF	TRBV28	TRBJ1-1
ASSLQGAEAF	TRBV18	TRBJ1-1
ATTAHPSSYEQY	TRBV15	TRBJ2-7
ASSLSWLAGANEQY	TRBV27	TRBJ2-7
ASERGSGANVLT	TRBV25-1	TRBJ2-6
AISDRGLAGAPLETQY	TRBV10-3	TRBJ2-5
SVIHRDGNTIY	TRBV29-1	TRBJ1-3
ASSLYAAGGGGGGTEAF	TRBV27	TRBJ1-1
ASSQIRVGETQY	TRBV6-6	TRBJ2-5
ASSSLAGGSNTGELF	TRBV28	TRBJ2-2
AISVTSVEVRGNEQF	TRBV10-3	TRBJ2-1
ASSGVILSGALGDEQF	TRBV2	TRBJ2-1
ASSFGQPGGNQPQH	TRBV5-4	TRBJ1-5
ASSLGRTSGYEQY	TRBV11-3	TRBJ2-7
ASPAFLGGNTGELF	TRBV18	TRBJ2-2
ASSFLEDYNEQF	TRBV28	TRBJ2-1
ASSARDRAYEQY	TRBV6-1	TRBJ2-7
AWSAGTRIRETQY	TRBV30	TRBJ2-5
ASRDSQSTSPSYEQY	TRBV19	TRBJ2-7